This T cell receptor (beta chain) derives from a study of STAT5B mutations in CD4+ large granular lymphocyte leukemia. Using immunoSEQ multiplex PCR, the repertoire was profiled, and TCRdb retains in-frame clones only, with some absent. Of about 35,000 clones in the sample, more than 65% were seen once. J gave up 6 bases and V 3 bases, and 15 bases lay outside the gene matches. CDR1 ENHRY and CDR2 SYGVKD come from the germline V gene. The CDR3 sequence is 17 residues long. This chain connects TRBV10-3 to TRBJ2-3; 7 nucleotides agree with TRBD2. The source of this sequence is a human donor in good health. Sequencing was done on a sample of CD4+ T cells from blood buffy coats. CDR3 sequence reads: CAISEPLGRGSSDTQYF. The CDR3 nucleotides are TGTGCCATCAGTGAACCTCTTGGGCGGGGGTCATCGGATACGCAGTATTTT.